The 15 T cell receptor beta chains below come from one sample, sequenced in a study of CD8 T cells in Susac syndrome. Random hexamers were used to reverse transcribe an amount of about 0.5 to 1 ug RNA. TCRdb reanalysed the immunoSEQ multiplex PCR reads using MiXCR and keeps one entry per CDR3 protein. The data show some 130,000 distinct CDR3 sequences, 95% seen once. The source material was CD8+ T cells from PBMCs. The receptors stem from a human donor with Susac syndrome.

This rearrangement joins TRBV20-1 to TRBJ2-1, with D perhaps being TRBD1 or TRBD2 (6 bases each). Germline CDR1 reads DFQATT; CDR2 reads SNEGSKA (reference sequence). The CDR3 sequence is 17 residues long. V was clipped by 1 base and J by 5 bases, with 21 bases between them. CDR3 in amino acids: CSARGGLTRQDHNEQFF. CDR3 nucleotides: TGCAGTGCTAGAGGGGGACTTACGCGACAGGACCACAATGAGCAGTTCTTC.

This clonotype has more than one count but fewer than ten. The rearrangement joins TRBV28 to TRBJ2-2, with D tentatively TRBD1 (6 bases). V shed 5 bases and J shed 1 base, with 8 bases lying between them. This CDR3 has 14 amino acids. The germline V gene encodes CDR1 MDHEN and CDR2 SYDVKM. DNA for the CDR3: TGTGCCAGCAGTCAAGGGGGGAACACCGGGGAGCTGTTTTTT. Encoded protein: CASSQGGNTGELFF.

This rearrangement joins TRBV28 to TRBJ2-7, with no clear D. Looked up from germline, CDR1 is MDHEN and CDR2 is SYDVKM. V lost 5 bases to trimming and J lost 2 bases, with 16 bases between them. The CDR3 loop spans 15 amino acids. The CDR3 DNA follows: TGTGCCAGCAGTGAAACTGAAACAGCCCCCTACGAGCAGTACTTC. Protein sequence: CASSETETAPYEQYF.

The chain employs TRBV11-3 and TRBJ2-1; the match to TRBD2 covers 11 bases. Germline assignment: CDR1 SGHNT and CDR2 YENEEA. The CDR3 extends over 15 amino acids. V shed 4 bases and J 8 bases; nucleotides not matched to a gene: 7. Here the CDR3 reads CASSSHSGRGDEQFF. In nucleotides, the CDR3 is TGTGCCAGCAGCTCCCATAGCGGGAGGGGAGATGAGCAGTTCTTC.

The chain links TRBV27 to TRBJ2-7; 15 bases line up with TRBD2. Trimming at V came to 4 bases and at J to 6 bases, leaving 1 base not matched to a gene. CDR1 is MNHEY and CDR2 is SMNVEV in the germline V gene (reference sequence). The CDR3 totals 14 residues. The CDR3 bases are TGTGCCAGCAGTTGGGGACTAGCGGGAGGCGAGCAGTACTTC. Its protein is CASSWGLAGGEQYF.

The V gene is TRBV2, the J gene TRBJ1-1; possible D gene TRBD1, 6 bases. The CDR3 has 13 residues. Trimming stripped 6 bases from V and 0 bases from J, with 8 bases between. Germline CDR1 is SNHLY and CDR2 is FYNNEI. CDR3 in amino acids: CASSQGLNTEAFF. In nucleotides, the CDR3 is TGTGCCAGCAGCCAGGGGCTGAACACTGAAGCTTTCTTT. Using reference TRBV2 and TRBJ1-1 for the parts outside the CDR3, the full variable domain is EPEVTQTPSHQVTQMGQEVILRCVPISNHLYFYWYRQILGQKVEFLVSFYNNEISEKSEIFDDQFSVERPDGSNFTLKIRSTKLEDSAMYFCASSQGLNTEAFFGQGTRLTVV.

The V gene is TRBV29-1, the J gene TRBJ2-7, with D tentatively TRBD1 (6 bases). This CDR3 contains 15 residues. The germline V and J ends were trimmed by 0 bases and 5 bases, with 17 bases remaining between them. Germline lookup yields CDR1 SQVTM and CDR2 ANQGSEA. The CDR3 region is CSVEEKAGVRNEQYF. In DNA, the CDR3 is TGCAGCGTTGAAGAGAAGGCAGGGGTCAGGAACGAGCAGTACTTC.

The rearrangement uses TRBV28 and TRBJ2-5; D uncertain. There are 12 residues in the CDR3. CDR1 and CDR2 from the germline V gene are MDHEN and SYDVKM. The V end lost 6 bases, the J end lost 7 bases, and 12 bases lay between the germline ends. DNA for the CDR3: TGTGCCAGCAGACGCCCGCGGTGGACCCAGTACTTC. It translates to CASRRPRWTQYF.

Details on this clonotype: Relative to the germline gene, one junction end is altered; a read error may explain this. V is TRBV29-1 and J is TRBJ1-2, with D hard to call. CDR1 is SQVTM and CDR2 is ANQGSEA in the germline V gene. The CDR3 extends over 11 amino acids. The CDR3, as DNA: TGCAGCGTTGGTGAGGAGGATGGCCACACCTTC. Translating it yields CSVGEEDGHTF.

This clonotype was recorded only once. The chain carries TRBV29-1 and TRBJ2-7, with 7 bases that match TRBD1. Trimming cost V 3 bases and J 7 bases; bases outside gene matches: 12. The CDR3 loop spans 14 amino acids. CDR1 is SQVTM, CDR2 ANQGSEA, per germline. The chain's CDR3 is CSVEWAGGVGEQYF. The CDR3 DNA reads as TGCAGCGTTGAGTGGGCAGGGGGAGTGGGAGAGCAGTACTTC.

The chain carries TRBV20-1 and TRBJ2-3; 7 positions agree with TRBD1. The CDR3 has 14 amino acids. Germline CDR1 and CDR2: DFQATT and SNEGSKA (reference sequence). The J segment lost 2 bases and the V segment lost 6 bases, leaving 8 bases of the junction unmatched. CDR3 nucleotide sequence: TGCAGTGCCTCAACAGGGGACGACACAGATACGCAGTATTTT. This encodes CSASTGDDTDTQYF.

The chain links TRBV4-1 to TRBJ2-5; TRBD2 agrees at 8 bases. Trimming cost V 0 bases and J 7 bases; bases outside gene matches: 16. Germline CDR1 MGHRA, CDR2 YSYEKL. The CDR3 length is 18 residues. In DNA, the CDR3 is TGCGCCAGCAGCCAAGATCCGGGAGGGGTACCCAAGGGTTCGACCCAGTACTTC. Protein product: CASSQDPGGVPKGSTQYF.

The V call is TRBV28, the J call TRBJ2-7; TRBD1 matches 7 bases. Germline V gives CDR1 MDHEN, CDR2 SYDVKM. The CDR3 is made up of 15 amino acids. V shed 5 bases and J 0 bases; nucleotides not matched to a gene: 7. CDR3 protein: CASSPQQGFSYEQYF. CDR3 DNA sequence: TGTGCCAGCAGTCCCCAACAGGGGTTCTCCTACGAGCAGTACTTC.

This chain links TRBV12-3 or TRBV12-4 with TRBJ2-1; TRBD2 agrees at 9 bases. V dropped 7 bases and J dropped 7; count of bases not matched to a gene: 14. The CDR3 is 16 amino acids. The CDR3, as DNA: TGTGCCAGCACGACAGCAGTTGGTAGCGGGAGAAATGAGCAGTTCTTC. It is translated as CASTTAVGSGRNEQFF.

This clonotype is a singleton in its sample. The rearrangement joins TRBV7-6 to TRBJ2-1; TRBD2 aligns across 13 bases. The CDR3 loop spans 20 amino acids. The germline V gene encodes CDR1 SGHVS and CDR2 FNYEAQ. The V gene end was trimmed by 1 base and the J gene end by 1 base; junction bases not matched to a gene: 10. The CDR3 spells CASSLGPGTSGTGSYNEQFF. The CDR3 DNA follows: TGTGCCAGCAGCTTAGGTCCTGGGACTAGCGGGACGGGTTCCTACAATGAGCAGTTCTTC.